The 21 T cell receptor beta chains reported below all come from one sample, sequenced in a study of cytomegalovirus exposure and HLA in healthy donors. In the PCR, 60 Vbeta and 13 Jbeta primers were used. The table came from immunoSEQ multiplex PCR; TCRdb's copy has only in-frame clones and leaves some out. The sample includes approximately 120,000 clones, about 80% seen only once; the top ten take approximately 3.9%. The sample comprised PBMCs. The receptor source for this set is a middle-aged man in good health and CMV-seronegative.

The gene calls are TRBV9 and TRBJ1-1, with a tentative D call TRBD1 (5 bases). This CDR3 has 14 amino acids. V was pared by 4 bases and J by 3 bases, with 13 bases between. Germline CDR1 is SGDLS and CDR2 is YYNGEE. The CDR3 bases are TGTGCCAGCAGCCTGGACCCGGGGGACACTGAAGCTTTCTTT. Translated: CASSLDPGDTEAFF. Full variable domain (outside the CDR3, taken from reference TRBV9 and TRBJ1-1): DSGVTQTPKHLITATGQRVTLRCSPRSGDLSVYWYQQSLDQGLQFLIQYYNGEERAKGNILERFSAQQFPDLHSELNLSSLELGDSALYFCASSLDPGDTEAFFGQGTRLTVV.

The chain carries TRBV11-2 and TRBJ2-1; TRBD2 matches at 10 bases. CDR3 length equals 15 residues. J gave up 6 bases and V 1 base, and 3 bases lay outside the gene matches. Germline lookup yields CDR1 SGHAT and CDR2 FQNNGV. The CDR3 region has the DNA TGTGCCAGCAGCTTAGGGGTAGCGGGGGGCAATGAGCAGTTCTTC. This translates into CASSLGVAGGNEQFF.

The V gene is TRBV7-9, the J gene TRBJ2-2; 9 bases fit TRBD1. This CDR3 has 16 amino acids. CDR1 SEHNR and CDR2 FQNEAQ come from the germline V gene (reference sequence). The ends lost 5 bases at V and 6 bases at J; junction bases unmatched: 10. The CDR3 is CASSPRDRAVAGELFF. The CDR3 region has the DNA TGTGCCAGCAGCCCAAGGGACAGGGCGGTGGCCGGGGAGCTGTTTTTT.

The rearrangement uses TRBV19 and TRBJ1-5; 7 nucleotides match TRBD1. The CDR3 totals 15 residues. J was trimmed by 0 bases and V by 2 bases; bases with no gene match: 1. CDR1 is LNHDA and CDR2 is SQIVND in the germline V gene (reference sequence). The CDR3 DNA follows: TGTGCCAGTAGTATAACAGGGGATAGCAATCAGCCCCAGCATTTT. Translation gives CASSITGDSNQPQHF. The full variable domain, its missing parts supplied by reference TRBV19 and TRBJ1-5, is DGGITQSPKYLFRKEGQNVTLSCEQNLNHDAMYWYRQDPGQGLRLIYYSQIVNDFQKGDIAEGYSVSREKKESFPLTVTSAQKNPTAFYLCASSITGDSNQPQHFGDGTRLSIL.

The V gene is TRBV7-2, the J gene TRBJ1-6, with TRBD1 identical over 8 bases. CDR3 length: 15 amino acids. The ends lost 5 bases at V and 9 bases at J; junction bases unmatched: 9. Germline lookup yields CDR1 SGHTA and CDR2 FQGNSA. CDR3 nucleotides: TGTGCCAGCAGCAGCCTCGGACAGGGTGTTTCACCCCTCCACTTT. Translating it yields CASSSLGQGVSPLHF.

The J gene is TRBJ2-3, the V gene TRBV7-2, with 11 bases fitting TRBD2. The V gene's germline CDR1 is SGHTA and CDR2 FQGNSA. The CDR3 extends over 15 amino acids. The V and J ends lost 0 bases and 4 bases, in that order; junction bases with no gene match: 0. The CDR3 bases are TGTGCCAGCAGCTTAGCTAGCGGGGGGGCAGATACGCAGTATTTT. It is translated as CASSLASGGADTQYF.

The chain is built from TRBV15 and TRBJ2-7; maybe TRBD1 (6 bases). Trimming stripped 0 bases from V and 4 bases from J, with 13 bases between. This CDR3 spans 15 amino acids. Germline values: CDR1 LNHNV, CDR2 YYDKDF (reference sequence). CDR3 nucleotides: TGTGCCACCAGCAGAGATGTGGGGGCTAGGTACGAGCAGTACTTC. This gives the protein CATSRDVGARYEQYF.

The genes are TRBV5-6 and TRBJ1-2; D gene uncertain. The CDR3 length is 13 residues. CDR1 SGHDT and CDR2 YYEEEE come from the germline V gene. Trimming left V 2 bases short and J 7 bases short, with 12 bases between. The CDR3 DNA reads as TGTGCCAGCAGCTTCCCCCCGGGGTCTGGCTACACCTTC. Residues: CASSFPPGSGYTF.

This clone has more than one count but fewer than ten. The chain carries TRBV7-9 and TRBJ1-4; 7 nucleotides line up with TRBD1. Germline V gives CDR1 SEHNR, CDR2 FQNEAQ (reference sequence). The CDR3 is made up of 12 amino acids. The V gene end was trimmed by 1 base and the J gene end by 13 bases; junction bases not matched to a gene: 3. In nucleotides, the CDR3 is TGTGCCAGCAGCTTAGGGGGGACAGTACTGTTTTTT. Translated: CASSLGGTVLFF.

The chain has TRBV7-9 and TRBJ2-2, with 7 bases fitting TRBD1. Germline V gene sequence: CDR1 SEHNR, CDR2 FQNEAQ (reference sequence). This CDR3 has 15 residues. With 1 base clipped from V and 4 bases from J, the junction kept 3 bases outside the gene matches. In DNA, the CDR3 is TGTGCCAGCAGCTTAGTAGGGGGCTCCACCGGGGAGCTGTTTTTT. Its protein is CASSLVGGSTGELFF. The variable domain in full, with the rest retrieved from reference TRBV7-9 and TRBJ2-2, is DTGVSQNPRHKITKRGQNVTFRCDPISEHNRLYWYRQTLGQGPEFLTYFQNEAQLEKSRLLSDRFSAERPKGSFSTLEIQRTEQGDSAMYLCASSLVGGSTGELFFGEGSRLTVL.

The rearrangement uses TRBV28 and TRBJ1-5, with TRBD1 identical over 8 bases. The germline V gene encodes CDR1 MDHEN and CDR2 SYDVKM. With 7 bases clipped from V and 6 bases from J, the junction kept 11 bases outside the gene matches. CDR3 length: 15 residues. CDR3 DNA: TGTGCCAGCATGGTTTGGACAGGGAGCCGTCAGCCCCAGCATTTT. Amino acids: CASMVWTGSRQPQHF.

CDR3 in amino acids: CASRKQGGGGDTQYF. CDR3 DNA: TGTGCCAGCAGAAAACAGGGGGGAGGGGGAGATACGCAGTATTTT. V is TRBV7-2 and J is TRBJ2-3; TRBD1 might be the D (8 bases). Germline assignment: CDR1 SGHTA and CDR2 FQGNSA. The CDR3 consists of 15 residues. V gave up 6 bases and J gave up 5 bases, with 18 bases separating them.

This clone qualifies as medium-sized. The J gene is TRBJ1-2, the V gene TRBV28, with TRBD1 identical over 7 bases. There are 14 residues in the CDR3. Germline assignment: CDR1 MDHEN and CDR2 SYDVKM. Germline trimming cut 6 bases from V and 2 bases from J; bases unmatched to any gene: 6. CDR3 nucleotides: TGTGCCAGCAGCCCTGAGGGGGCGAACTATGGCTACACCTTC. Translating gives CASSPEGANYGYTF.

CDR3 nucleotide sequence: TGTGCCAGCAGCTGGGGGGGAGCGGCCGAGCAGTACTTC. Residues: CASSWGGAAEQYF. The chain has TRBV5-6 and TRBJ2-7; 7 bases fit TRBD2. The ends lost 3 bases at V and 6 bases at J; junction bases unmatched: 6. The CDR3 loop spans 13 amino acids. Germline CDR1 is SGHDT and CDR2 is YYEEEE.

This chain connects TRBV27 to TRBJ2-2; no clear D gene. Deletions cut 6 bases from V and 6 bases from J, with 11 bases between. This CDR3 has 13 residues. Germline V CDR1 and CDR2: MNHEY, SMNVEV (reference sequence). This chain's CDR3 is CASSLINSGELFF. The CDR3 DNA follows: TGTGCCAGCAGCTTAATAAATTCCGGGGAGCTGTTTTTT.

This chain connects TRBV7-2 to TRBJ2-6; D might be TRBD1 (5 bases). From germline, CDR1 is SGHTA and CDR2 FQGNSA. V was trimmed by 5 bases and J by 0 bases, leaving 14 bases between them. The CDR3 length is 17 residues. CDR3 amino acids: CASSLSMTVSGANVLTF. The CDR3 region has the DNA TGTGCCAGCAGCCTATCCATGACAGTCTCTGGGGCCAACGTCCTGACTTTC.

The rearrangement uses TRBV6-5 and TRBJ1-1; 8 positions match TRBD1. This CDR3 is built from 13 residues. Germline CDR1 MNHEY, CDR2 SVGAGI. The V gene end was trimmed by 10 bases and the J gene end by 2 bases; junction bases not matched to a gene: 6. CDR3 residues: CATTDRVNTEAFF. Here the CDR3 DNA reads TGTGCCACCACGGACAGGGTTAACACTGAAGCTTTCTTT.

This clone was recorded only once. The chain's CDR3 is CASSFRGEQFF. The CDR3 bases are TGTGCCAGCAGTTTCCGGGGGGAGCAGTTCTTC. The gene calls are TRBV6-5 and TRBJ2-1, with D tentatively TRBD2 (6 bases). CDR3 length: 11 amino acids. The germline V gene encodes CDR1 MNHEY and CDR2 SVGAGI. Trimming stripped 4 bases from V and 10 bases from J, with 8 bases between.

The chain is built from TRBV2 and TRBJ1-6, with TRBD1 matching over 8 bases. The CDR3 is 15 amino acids. With V trimmed by 10 bases and J by 0 bases, 5 bases remained unmatched. Per the germline V gene, CDR1 is SNHLY and CDR2 is FYNNEI. The CDR3: CATRQGSSYNSPLHF. As DNA, the CDR3 is TGTGCCACCAGACAGGGGAGCTCCTATAATTCACCCCTCCACTTT.

J is TRBJ1-2 and V is TRBV7-2, with a tentative D call TRBD1 (5 bases). The CDR3 loop spans 15 amino acids. The germline V and J ends were trimmed by 6 bases and 2 bases, with 16 bases remaining between them. Looked up from germline, CDR1 is SGHTA and CDR2 is FQGNSA. The CDR3 DNA reads as TGTGCCAGCAGACTAGGAGGGGACGGCAACTATGGCTACACCTTC. Translating gives CASRLGGDGNYGYTF.

The V gene is TRBV5-6, the J gene TRBJ1-3; unclear D gene. Trimming cost V 1 base and J 2 bases, with 10 bases left between them. CDR3 size: 15 residues. Per germline, CDR1 SGHDT and CDR2 YYEEEE. CDR3: CASSLKVTPGNTIYF. The CDR3 nucleotides read TGTGCCAGCAGCTTGAAAGTAACACCTGGAAACACCATATATTTT.